The present entry profiles one T cell receptor beta chain with its context. The sample is drawn from a study of control samples from healthy donors and cancer patients. Germline CDR1 and CDR2: MNHNY and SVGAGI (reference sequence). This CDR3 region has 14 residues. Deletions cut 11 bases from V and 0 bases from J, with 13 bases between. The data were produced by immunoSEQ multiplex PCR, yet TCRdb's version contains in-frame clones alone and is incomplete. The repertoire holds about 12,000 clones, with roughly 90% as singletons. The sequencing sample was made of formalin-fixed, paraffin-embedded tissue. The genes are TRBV6-6 and TRBJ2-2; D call uncertain. This clonotype originated in a male donor with melanoma. CDR3 sequence (DNA): TGTGCCGTTTTGGACCAACCGAACACCGGGGAGCTGTTTTTT. As protein: CAVLDQPNTGELFF.